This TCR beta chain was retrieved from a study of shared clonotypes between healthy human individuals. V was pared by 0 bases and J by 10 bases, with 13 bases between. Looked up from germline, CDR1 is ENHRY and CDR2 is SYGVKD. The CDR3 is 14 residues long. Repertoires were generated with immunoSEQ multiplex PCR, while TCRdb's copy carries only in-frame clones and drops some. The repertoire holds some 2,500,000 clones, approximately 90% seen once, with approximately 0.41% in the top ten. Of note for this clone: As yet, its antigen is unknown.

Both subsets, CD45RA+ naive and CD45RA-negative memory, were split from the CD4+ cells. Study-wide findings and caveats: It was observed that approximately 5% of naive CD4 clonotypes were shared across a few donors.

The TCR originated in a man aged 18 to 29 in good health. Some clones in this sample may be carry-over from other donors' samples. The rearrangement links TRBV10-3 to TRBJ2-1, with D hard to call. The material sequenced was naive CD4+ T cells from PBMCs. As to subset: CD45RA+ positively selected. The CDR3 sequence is CAISESYIPLEQFF. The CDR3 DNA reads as TGTGCCATCAGTGAGTCGTACATCCCTCTGGAGCAGTTCTTC.